This section outlines one TCR beta chain sequence together with its context. The CDR3 extends over 15 amino acids. Germline V CDR1 and CDR2: LNHDA, SQIVND (reference sequence). V shed 7 bases, J shed 4 bases, and the junction held 8 bases outside the gene matches. Enrolment of Seattle patients took place during active infection, and they were followed longitudinally. Original processing notes: Amplification of reference gene primers provided the estimated nucleated cell counts. Clones were sequenced by immunoSEQ multiplex PCR, and TCRdb holds only the in-frame ones, with some missing. That table gives V, J and clone size, and the DNA gave D and trimming. Of about 200,000 clones listed, just under 85% are singletons. This entry is derived from a study of blood T cell repertoires in COVID-19. Across the whole study: Sources were T cells, B-cell-depleted T cells, or PBMCs; the material itself was cDNA or gDNA.

The sequenced sample consisted of peripheral blood. The chain is built from TRBV19 and TRBJ1-5; 9 bases are a match to TRBD1. The origin of this receptor is a man aged 55 to 70 with COVID-19, enrolled during active disease. The CDR3 reads CASNNRGLRNQPQHF. The CDR3 DNA is TGTGCCAGTAATAACAGGGGGCTGAGGAATCAGCCCCAGCATTTT.